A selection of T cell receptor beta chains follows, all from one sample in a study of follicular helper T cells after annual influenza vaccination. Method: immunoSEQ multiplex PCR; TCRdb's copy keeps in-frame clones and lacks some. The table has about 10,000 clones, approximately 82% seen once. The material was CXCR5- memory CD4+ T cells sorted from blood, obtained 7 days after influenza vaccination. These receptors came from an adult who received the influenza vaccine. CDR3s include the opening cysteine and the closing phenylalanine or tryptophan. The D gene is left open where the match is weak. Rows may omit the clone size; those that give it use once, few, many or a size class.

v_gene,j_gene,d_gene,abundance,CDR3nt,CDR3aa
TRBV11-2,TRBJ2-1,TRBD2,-,TGTGCCAGCAGCTTAACCAGCGGGGGGGGCAATGAGCAGTTCTTC,CASSLTSGGGNEQFF
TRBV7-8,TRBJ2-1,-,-,TGTGCCAGCAGCTTAGGGCAGGGCCAGACGAATTTGCAGTTCTTC,CASSLGQGQTNLQFF
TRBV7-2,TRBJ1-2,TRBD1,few,TGTGCCAGCAGCTTAACAGGGGGCTATGGCTACACCTTC,CASSLTGGYGYTF
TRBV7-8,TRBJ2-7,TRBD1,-,TGTGCCAGCAGCCATAACTCCCGCGGACAGGGGGCTTGGTACGAGCAGTACTTC,CASSHNSRGQGAWYEQYF
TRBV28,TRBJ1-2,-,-,TGTGCCAGCAGTTCCCAATACGTAATCAGCTACACCTTC,CASSSQYVISYTF
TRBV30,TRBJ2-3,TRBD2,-,TGTGCCCGAAGGACTAGCGGGGCAACCGATACGCAGTATTTT,CARRTSGATDTQYF
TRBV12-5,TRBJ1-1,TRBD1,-,TGTGCTAGTGGTTCGATAAATACAGGGGGCCTGAGGGAAGCTTTCTTT,CASGSINTGGLREAFF
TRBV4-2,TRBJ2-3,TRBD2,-,TGTGCCAGCAGTCCAAGCGTAGCGGGGGGCACAGATACGCAGTATTTT,CASSPSVAGGTDTQYF
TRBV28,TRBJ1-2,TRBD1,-,TGTGCCACCCGACAGGGGTTTAACTATGGCTACACCTTC,CATRQGFNYGYTF
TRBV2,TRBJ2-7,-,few,TGTGCCAGCACCCTACTGAGGAGCTCCTACGAGCAGTACTTC,CASTLLRSSYEQYF
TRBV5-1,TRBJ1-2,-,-,TGCGCCAGCAGCCAACACTCGGGACGAGATAACTATGGCTACACCTTC,CASSQHSGRDNYGYTF
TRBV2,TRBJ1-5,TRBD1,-,TGTGCCAGCAATTTACAGGGGGCGGATCAGCCCCAGCATTTT,CASNLQGADQPQHF
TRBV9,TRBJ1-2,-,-,TGTGCCAGCAGCGTTCTTGGTAACTATGGCTACACCTTC,CASSVLGNYGYTF
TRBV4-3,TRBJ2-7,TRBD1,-,TGCGCCAGCAGCCCACAAAGGACAGGGGCCTACGAGCAGTACTTC,CASSPQRTGAYEQYF
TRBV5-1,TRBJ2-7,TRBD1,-,TGCGCCAGCAGCCTCCGGGACAGGGGCTGGGAGCAGTACTTC,CASSLRDRGWEQYF
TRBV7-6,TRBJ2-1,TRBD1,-,TGTGCCAGCAGCTCCTTACAGGGGATCGGTGAGCAGTTCTTC,CASSSLQGIGEQFF